This T cell receptor (beta chain) was identified in a study of graft-versus-host responses after intestinal transplantation. Whole-study context: Recipients had multivisceral, liver-intestinal, or isolated intestinal transplants. Anti-thymocyte globulin was used for induction in all recipients, who then took tacrolimus and steroids for approximately 3 years. Findings and caveats of the study: Recipient marrow held GvH clones, some first seen in ileum or blood. Allograft clonal ratios (graft-versus-host to host-versus-graft) were high in patients who had graft-donor T cell macrochimerism.

The V end lost 0 bases, the J end lost 6 bases, and 9 bases lay between the germline ends. The CDR3 is 13 amino acids. Germline V gives CDR1 MNHEY, CDR2 SMNVEV (reference sequence). The data were produced by immunoSEQ multiplex PCR, yet TCRdb's version contains in-frame clones alone and is incomplete. The sample holds under 25,000 clones, approximately 78% seen once. In regard to this clone: The antigen remains unidentified.

The sample consisted of unstimulated CD8+ T cells sorted from spleen or lymph node cells, taken before transplant. The chain links TRBV27 to TRBJ2-7; D is unclear. The receptor was derived from a human donor who was the organ donor for an intestinal transplant. The CDR3 region is CASSLSGDVEQYF. Written as DNA, the CDR3 is TGTGCCAGCAGTTTATCCGGCGACGTCGAGCAGTACTTC.